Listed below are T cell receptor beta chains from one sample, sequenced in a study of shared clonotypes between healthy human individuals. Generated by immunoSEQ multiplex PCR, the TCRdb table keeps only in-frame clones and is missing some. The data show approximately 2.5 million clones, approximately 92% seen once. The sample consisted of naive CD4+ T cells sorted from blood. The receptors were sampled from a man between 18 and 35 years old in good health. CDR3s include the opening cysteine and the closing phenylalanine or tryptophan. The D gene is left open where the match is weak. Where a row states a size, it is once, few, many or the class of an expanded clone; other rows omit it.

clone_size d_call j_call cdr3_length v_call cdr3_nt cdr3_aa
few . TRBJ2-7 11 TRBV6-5 TGTGCCAGCAGCTCACCCGGCGAGCAGTACTTC CASSSPGEQYF
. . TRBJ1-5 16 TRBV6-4 TGTGCCAGCAGTGACCTAAATGGGGGCAGCAATCAGCCCCAGCATTTT CASSDLNGGSNQPQHF
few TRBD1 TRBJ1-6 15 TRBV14 TGTGCCAGCAGCCTAACGGACAGGGAGAATTCACCCCTCCACTTT CASSLTDRENSPLHF
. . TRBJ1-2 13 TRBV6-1 TGTGCCAGCAGTGCTCAGGGCGGCTATGGCTACACCTTC CASSAQGGYGYTF
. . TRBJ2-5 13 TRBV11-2 TGTGCCAGCAGCTCCTACAGGGTGAAGACCCAGTACTTC CASSSYRVKTQYF
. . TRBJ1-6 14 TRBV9 TGTGCCAGCAGCGTAATTTCGGGGAATTCACCCCTCCACTTT CASSVISGNSPLHF
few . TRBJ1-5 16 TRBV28 TGTGCCAGCAGTACCGGGTGGAGGGTGAGCAATCAGCCCCAGCATTTT CASSTGWRVSNQPQHF
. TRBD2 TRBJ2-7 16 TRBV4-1 TGCGCCAGCAGCCAGGGACTAGCGGCCCCGACCTACGAGCAGTACTTC CASSQGLAAPTYEQYF
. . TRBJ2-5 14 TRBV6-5 TGTGCCAGCAGTTACTCGGACTGGCAAGAGACCCAGTACTTC CASSYSDWQETQYF
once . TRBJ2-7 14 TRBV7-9 TGTGCCAGCAGCCCTAAACCAGACCCCTACGAGCAGTACTTC CASSPKPDPYEQYF
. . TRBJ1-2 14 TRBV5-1 TGCGCCAGCAGCTTCGACGGTTTGGGGGGTGGCTACACCTTC CASSFDGLGGGYTF
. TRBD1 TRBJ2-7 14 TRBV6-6 TGTGCCAGCAGGGAACAGGGGGCCTCTCTCGAGCAGTACTTC CASREQGASLEQYF
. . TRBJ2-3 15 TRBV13 TGTGCCAGCAGCTTAAACGGGAAGGGCACAGATACGCAGTATTTT CASSLNGKGTDTQYF
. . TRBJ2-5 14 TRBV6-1 TGTGCCAGCAAGACGCGGGGTGGGGAAGAGACCCAGTACTTC CASKTRGGEETQYF
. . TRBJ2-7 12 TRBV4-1 TGCGCCAGCAGCCAAGGACGGTCGGAGCAGTACTTC CASSQGRSEQYF
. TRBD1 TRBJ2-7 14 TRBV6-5 TGTGCCAGCAGACGCGGGACAGGGACCCACGAGCAGTACTTC CASRRGTGTHEQYF
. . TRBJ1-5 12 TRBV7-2 TGTGCCAGCAGCTTAGACGGGCAGCCCCAGCATTTT CASSLDGQPQHF
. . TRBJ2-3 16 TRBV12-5 TGTGCTAGTGGTTTGGGTCAAGGGGTTGCGGGAGATACGCAGTATTTT CASGLGQGVAGDTQYF
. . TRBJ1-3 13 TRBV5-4 TGTGCCAGCCAGGAATTCTCTGGAAACACCATATATTTT CASQEFSGNTIYF
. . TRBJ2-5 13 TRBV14 TGTGCCAGCAGCCTCTCAGGGCAAGAGACCCAGTACTTC CASSLSGQETQYF
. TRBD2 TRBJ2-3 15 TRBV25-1 TGTGCCAGCAGCCCGGAGGGGACTAAGAGTGATACGCAGTATTTT CASSPEGTKSDTQYF
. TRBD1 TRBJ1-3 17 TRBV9 TGTGCCAGCAGCTCTTTCACAGGGGGAAGCTCTGGAAACACCATATATTTT CASSSFTGGSSGNTIYF
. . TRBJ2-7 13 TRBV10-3 TGTGCCATCAGTGCGAGGGGTCCCTACGAGCAGTACTTC CAISARGPYEQYF
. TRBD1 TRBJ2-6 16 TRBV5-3 TGTGCCAGAAGCTTGACAGGGGGAACTGGGGCCAACGTCCTGACTTTC CARSLTGGTGANVLTF
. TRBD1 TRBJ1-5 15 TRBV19 TGTGCCAGTACCAAAACAGGGGGTGGAAATCAGCCCCAGCATTTT CASTKTGGGNQPQHF
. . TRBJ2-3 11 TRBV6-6 TGTGCCAGCAGCCGGGCAGATACGCAGTATTTT CASSRADTQYF
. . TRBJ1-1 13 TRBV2 TGTGCCAGCAGGGAAGAGATGAACACTGAAGCTTTCTTT CASREEMNTEAFF
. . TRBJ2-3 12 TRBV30 TGTGGGGCTAGCGCTTCCCAGTGGGCGCAGTATTTT CGASASQWAQYF